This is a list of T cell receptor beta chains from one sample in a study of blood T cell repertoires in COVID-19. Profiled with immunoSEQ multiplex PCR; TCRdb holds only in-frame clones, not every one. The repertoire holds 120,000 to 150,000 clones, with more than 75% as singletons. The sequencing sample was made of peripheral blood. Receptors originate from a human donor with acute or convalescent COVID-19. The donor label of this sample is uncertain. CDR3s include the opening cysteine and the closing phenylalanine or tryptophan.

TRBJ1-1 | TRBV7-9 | CATPRGQTNTEAFF
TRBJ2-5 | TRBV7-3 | CASSANSWRPQETQYF
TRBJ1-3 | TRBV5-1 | CASRDRASGNTIYF
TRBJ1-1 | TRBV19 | CASSTSRQGFGMNTEAFF
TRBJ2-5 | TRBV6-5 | CASSQQAAPQETQYF
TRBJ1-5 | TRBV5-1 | CASSSGQGNQPQHF
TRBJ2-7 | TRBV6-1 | CASSEVAGSSYEQYF
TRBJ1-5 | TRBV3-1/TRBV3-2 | CASSLGTDNQPQHF
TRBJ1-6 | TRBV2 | CASNPGIQDSPLHF
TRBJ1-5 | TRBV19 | CASSIDPTGHSNQPQHF
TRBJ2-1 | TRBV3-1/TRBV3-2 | CASSPPTGEGEQFF
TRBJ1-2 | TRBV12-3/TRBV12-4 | CASSLVRYYGYTF
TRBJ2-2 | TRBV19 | CASTLGLEVRELFF
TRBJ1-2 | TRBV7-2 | CASSFGRGRGNGYTF
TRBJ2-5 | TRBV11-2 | CASSLAPGQQETQYF
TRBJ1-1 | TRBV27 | CASSFGQMNTEAFF
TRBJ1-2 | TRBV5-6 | CASSLSRANGYTF
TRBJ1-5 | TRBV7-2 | CASSPGQPRNQPQHF
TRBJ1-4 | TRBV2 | CASSDWDSGKEKLFF
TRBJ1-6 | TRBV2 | CASSRIRADNSPLHF
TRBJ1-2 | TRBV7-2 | CASSPGGGQEYGYTF
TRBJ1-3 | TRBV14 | CASSPGGGNTIYF
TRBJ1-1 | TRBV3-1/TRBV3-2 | CASSQGIGGQNTEAFF